Reported below is one T cell receptor (beta chain). Its antigen is not identified. This specimen belongs to a study of blood T cells in healthy people across ages. Study-level points and caveats: Researchers deemed the diversity estimates from one million T cells underestimates. More naive CD4+ cells and higher diversity were found in long-lived than in aged donors.

A second PCR of about 7 to 12 cycles used a sample-barcoded 5' primer and a J-beta primer mix. Each of the cDNA molecules was tagged by a template-switch adaptor with 12 random nucleotides. Paired-end reads containing CDR3 totaled no fewer than 3 million for each sample. MiXCR, applied by TCRdb to the 5' RACE reads, yields one record per CDR3 protein. The table shows around 690,000 distinct CDR3 sequences, with roughly 50% occurring only once. V lost 3 bases to trimming and J lost 0 bases; unmatched junction nucleotides: 7. The CDR3 sequence is 17 residues long. CDR1 is MGHRA, CDR2 YSYEKL, per germline.

The sequencing sample was made of blood. The receptor was isolated from a man in his sixties in good health. The V gene is TRBV4-1, the J gene TRBJ2-4, with TRBD1 matching over 8 bases. The CDR3 reads CASSHGQGTLAKNIQYF. DNA for the CDR3: TGCGCCAGCAGCCACGGACAGGGCACTCTAGCCAAAAACATTCAGTACTTC.